A single TCR beta chain is shown here with its context. The data belong to a study of blood T cell repertoires in COVID-19. V lost 6 bases and J 8 bases, leaving 16 bases between the germline ends. The germline gives CDR1 MDHEN, CDR2 SYDVKM. This CDR3 region has 13 residues. Authors' processing steps: Amplification of reference gene primers provided the estimated nucleated cell counts. Method: immunoSEQ multiplex PCR; TCRdb's copy keeps in-frame clones and lacks some. For V, J and clone size, that table is used; D and trimming come from the DNA. Here the sample spans almost 250,000 clones, around nine tenths being singletons.

Sequenced material: PBMCs or T cells enriched from blood (not recorded which). The clonotype was recovered from a woman aged 25 to 39 who had recovered from COVID-19. The chain recombines TRBV28 with TRBJ1-2; the D is unclear. CDR3 protein: CASSYFQTLGYTF. The CDR3, as DNA: TGTGCCAGCAGCTACTTTCAGACTCTAGGCTACACCTTC.